This passage covers 26 T cell receptor beta chains from one sample sequenced in a study of blood T cell repertoires in COVID-19. This table comes from immunoSEQ multiplex PCR, and its TCRdb copy is limited to in-frame clones, with some not included. The sample yields some 150,000 clones, 80% seen once. The sample taken for sequencing was peripheral blood. The origin of the receptors is a man in his sixties with acute or convalescent COVID-19.

J is TRBJ1-6 and V is TRBV19; 10 bases align to TRBD1. The CDR3 has 15 amino acids. The germline V gene has CDR1 LNHDA and CDR2 SQIVND (reference sequence). The V and J ends lost 8 bases and 11 bases, in that order; junction bases with no gene match: 12. CDR3 DNA sequence: TGTGCCAGTCACGACAGGGGGCGCGTCGGGACACCCCTCCACTTT. It encodes CASHDRGRVGTPLHF.

This clone was recorded only once. The V gene is TRBV6-2 or TRBV6-3, the J gene TRBJ2-7; D possibly corresponds to TRBD2 (6 bases). The V end lost 0 bases, the J end lost 5 bases, and 17 bases lay between the germline ends. The germline V gene has CDR1 MNHEY and CDR2 SVGEGT. This CDR3 is 16 amino acids long. The CDR3 region has the DNA TGTGCCAGCAGTTACTCGCTAGCGCCCCCGGGGAACGAGCAGTACTTC. Its protein product is CASSYSLAPPGNEQYF.

The chain carries TRBV2 and TRBJ1-2; D might be TRBD1 (6 bases). Trimming removed 6 bases from V and 6 bases from J, with 20 bases in between. Germline CDR1 SNHLY, CDR2 FYNNEI. The CDR3 is made up of 15 amino acids. The CDR3 bases are TGTGCCAGCAGGTTAGGGGGTCGGGGACCAGATGGCTACACCTTC. Its translation: CASRLGGRGPDGYTF.

The CDR3 nucleotides read TGTGCCAGCAGCTCACCGGTCCGGACTAGCAGGAATGAGCAGTTCTTC. Its protein product is CASSSPVRTSRNEQFF. The chain uses TRBV5-6 and TRBJ2-1; TRBD2 matches 8 bases. The V gene's germline CDR1 is SGHDT and CDR2 YYEEEE. This CDR3 is 16 amino acids long. V lost 3 bases, J lost 7 bases, and 12 bases stayed unmatched.

The V call is TRBV6-5, the J call TRBJ1-6, with no clear D. This CDR3 contains 15 residues. CDR1 is MNHEY, CDR2 SVGAGI, per germline. Between the trimmed V and J ends, which lost 5 bases and 2 bases, there was a span of 10 bases. This chain's CDR3 is CASSTGSAYNSPLHF. The CDR3 coding sequence is TGTGCCAGCAGTACCGGGAGCGCCTATAATTCACCCCTCCACTTT.

This clone was picked up a small number of times. V is TRBV6-5 and J is TRBJ2-5, with 7 bases lining up with TRBD2. The CDR3 extends over 14 amino acids. V trimming: 8 bases; J trimming: 4 bases; junction bases outside the gene matches: 10. Looked up from germline, CDR1 is MNHEY and CDR2 is SVGAGI. Written as DNA, the CDR3 is TGTGCCAGCCTCCTTTCGGGGGGAGGAGAGACCCAGTACTTC. This translates into CASLLSGGGETQYF.

V usage is TRBV28 and J usage is TRBJ1-1; D is unresolved. CDR1 and CDR2 (germline): MDHEN, SYDVKM. V dropped 7 bases and J dropped 3 bases, with 6 bases sitting between them. The CDR3 contains 11 residues. The CDR3 region has the DNA TGTGCCAGCAAGGAGGACACTGAAGCTTTCTTT. This gives the protein CASKEDTEAFF. The variable domain in full, with the rest retrieved from reference TRBV28 and TRBJ1-1, is DVKVTQSSRYLVKRTGEKVFLECVQDMDHENMFWYRQDPGLGLRLIYFSYDVKMKEKGDIPEGYSVSREKKERFSLILESASTNQTSMYLCASKEDTEAFFGQGTRLTVV.

This chain joins TRBV5-1 and TRBJ2-7, with D possibly TRBD1 on 6 matching bases. V dropped 2 bases and J dropped 1 base, with 13 bases sitting between them. Germline CDR1 is SGHRS and CDR2 is YFSETQ. The CDR3 runs 15 residues. CDR3 region: CASSFGTGQSYEQYF. CDR3 DNA sequence: TGCGCCAGCAGCTTCGGGACGGGACAATCCTACGAGCAGTACTTC.

The chain uses TRBV7-8 and TRBJ1-4, with D hard to call. The CDR3 is made up of 15 amino acids. V shed 2 bases and J shed 7 bases, with 14 bases lying between them. The germline CDR1 and CDR2 sequences are SGHVS and FQNEAQ. DNA for the CDR3: TGTGCCAGCAGCTTACTGGTGAAGGGAGTTGAAAAACTGTTTTTT. Translation gives CASSLLVKGVEKLFF.

This clone was found a few times. V and J are TRBV13 and TRBJ1-2, with D maybe TRBD1 (6 bases). Germline V gene lookup returns CDR1 PRHDT and CDR2 FYEKMQ (reference sequence). The CDR3 loop spans 14 amino acids. Deletions cut 5 bases from V and 7 bases from J, with 17 bases between. CDR3 coding DNA: TGTGCCAGCAGCATAACTTCAGGGGCAGGTGGCTACACCTTC. This encodes CASSITSGAGGYTF.

This rearrangement joins TRBV28 to TRBJ1-5, with D possibly matching TRBD1 (5 bases). The CDR3 is 15 residues long. Per the germline V gene, CDR1 is MDHEN and CDR2 is SYDVKM. Trimming left V 5 bases short and J 6 bases short, with 17 bases between. The CDR3 nucleotides are TGTGCCAGCAGTCCCCCAGCAGGGTCTCGTCAGCCCCAGCATTTT. Translating it yields CASSPPAGSRQPQHF.

Written as DNA, the CDR3 is TGTGCCAGCAGCCAAGAGGAAGCGGGGGGGCCTGGGGAGACCCAGTACTTC. As protein: CASSQEEAGGPGETQYF. The V and J genes are TRBV3-1 (or the pseudogene TRBV3-2) and TRBJ2-5, with 10 bases matching TRBD2. This CDR3 has 17 amino acids. Trimming cost V 0 bases and J 5 bases; bases outside gene matches: 9. In germline, CDR1 is LGHDT, CDR2 YNNKEL (reference sequence).

The chain links TRBV28 to TRBJ2-5, with a weak D call TRBD2 (6 bases). Per the germline V gene, CDR1 is MDHEN and CDR2 is SYDVKM. V lost 6 bases and J 7 bases, leaving 24 bases between the germline ends. CDR3 size: 16 residues. DNA for the CDR3: TGTGCCAGCAGCCCCCCCTCCCGGGGGTCTCAGGGGACCCAGTACTTC. It is translated as CASSPPSRGSQGTQYF.

The CDR3 region is CASSGRQAGKTQYF. As DNA, the CDR3 is TGTGCCAGCAGCGGCAGACAGGCTGGGAAGACCCAGTACTTC. This sequence joins TRBV7-2 and TRBJ2-5; maybe TRBD1 (6 bases). The CDR3 totals 14 residues. Trimming removed 5 bases from V and 6 bases from J, with 16 bases in between. The V gene's germline CDR1 is SGHTA and CDR2 FQGNSA.

The chain has TRBV27 and TRBJ1-3; TRBD1 agrees at 7 bases. The junction had 8 bases not matched to a gene; V was cut back by 6 bases and J by 0 bases. Germline-derived CDR1 and CDR2 are MNHEY and SMNVEV (reference sequence). The CDR3 is 16 residues long. Written as DNA, the CDR3 is TGTGCCAGCAGGGCTACCCGGACAGGCTCTGGAAACACCATATATTTT. This sequence encodes CASRATRTGSGNTIYF.

There are a few counts of this clone. One end of the junction fails to match germline, which may point to a read error. V and J are TRBV15 and TRBJ2-7; D may be TRBD1 (5 bases). The CDR3 is made up of 14 amino acids. Per germline, CDR1 LNHNV and CDR2 YYDKDF (reference sequence). CDR3 residues: CATSRDRVSHEQYF. CDR3 nucleotides: TGTGCCACCAGCAGAGACAGGGTCTCCCACGAGCAGTACTTC.

V usage is TRBV11-1 and J usage is TRBJ2-7, with D perhaps TRBD1 (5 bases). Trimming stripped 1 base from V and 0 bases from J, with 10 bases between. From germline, CDR1 is SGHAT and CDR2 FQDESV (reference sequence). The CDR3 covers 15 residues. CDR3 residues: CASSLGGTNSYEQYF. The CDR3 DNA sequence: TGTGCCAGCAGCTTAGGGGGCACGAACTCCTACGAGCAGTACTTC. The full variable domain, with the rest looked up from reference TRBV11-1 and TRBJ2-7, is EAEVAQSPRYKITEKSQAVAFWCDPISGHATLYWYRQILGQGPELLVQFQDESVVDDSQLPKDRFSAERLKGVDSTLKIQPAELGDSAMYLCASSLGGTNSYEQYFGPGTRLTVT.

This clone has just one count. The chain carries TRBV27 and TRBJ1-5, with D uncertain. This CDR3 contains 17 residues. The V end lost 8 bases, the J end lost 1 base, and 21 bases lay between the germline ends. Germline V gene sequence: CDR1 MNHEY, CDR2 SMNVEV (reference sequence). The DNA for the CDR3 is TGTGCCAGCGCACCGCTTTCGGGCGCGGGGAGCAATCAGCCCCAGCATTTT. It specifies CASAPLSGAGSNQPQHF.

The rearrangement links TRBV5-4 to TRBJ1-6, with 10 bases lining up with TRBD1. The V and J ends lost 4 bases and 6 bases, in that order; junction bases with no gene match: 10. Germline values: CDR1 SGHNT, CDR2 YYREEE (reference sequence). CDR3 length: 17 residues. In DNA form, the CDR3 reads TGTGCCAGCAGCGTCGGGACAGGGGCTCAGCTTAATTCACCCCTCCACTTT. It yields the protein CASSVGTGAQLNSPLHF.

This chain links TRBV7-9 with TRBJ2-7; 11 bases align to TRBD2. The CDR3 totals 15 residues. Trimming removed 6 bases from V and 1 base from J; junction bases left unmatched: 5. Germline loops: CDR1 SEHNR, CDR2 FQNEAQ (reference sequence). In nucleotides, the CDR3 is TGTGCCAGCAGTCTAGCGGGAGGACAGTCCTACGAGCAGTACTTC. Amino acids: CASSLAGGQSYEQYF.

The V gene is TRBV5-1, the J gene TRBJ2-1; D perhaps matches TRBD1 (5 bases). Germline loops: CDR1 SGHRS, CDR2 YFSETQ. This CDR3 region has 14 residues. V gave up 4 bases and J gave up 3 bases, with 11 bases separating them. As DNA, the CDR3 is TGCGCCAGCAGCCCCCAGACAGTCTACAATGAGCAGTTCTTC. Its translation: CASSPQTVYNEQFF.

The chain is built from TRBV20-1 and TRBJ2-7, with D possibly being TRBD2 (6 bases). The CDR3 loop spans 13 amino acids. Deletions cut 3 bases from V and 2 bases from J, with 11 bases between. CDR1 is DFQATT, CDR2 SNEGSKA, per germline (reference sequence). The chain's CDR3 is CSASDGGTYEQYF. The CDR3, as DNA: TGCAGTGCTAGTGACGGCGGGACCTACGAGCAGTACTTC.

V and J are TRBV2 and TRBJ1-2; no firm D call. Looked up from germline, CDR1 is SNHLY and CDR2 is FYNNEI. There are 13 residues in the CDR3. As DNA, the CDR3 is TGTGCTAGACACAAACCTCTGGACTATGGCTACACCTTC. It is translated as CARHKPLDYGYTF.

This clone was counted once. The genes are TRBV27 and TRBJ2-5; a possible D gene is TRBD2 (6 bases). This CDR3 is 15 amino acids long. V was shortened by 7 bases and J by 5 bases, with 20 bases between the two germline ends. CDR1 is MNHEY, CDR2 SMNVEV, per germline (reference sequence). The CDR3: CASNLLGREQETQYF. CDR3 nucleotides: TGTGCCAGCAACCTCCTCGGCCGGGAGCAGGAGACCCAGTACTTC.

The rearrangement uses TRBV5-8 and TRBJ2-3; 8 bases match TRBD1. Germline CDR1 is SGHTS and CDR2 is YDEGEE. Germline trimming cut 6 bases from V and 2 bases from J; bases unmatched to any gene: 5. The CDR3 loop spans 14 amino acids. CDR3 nucleotide sequence: TGTGCCAGCATCCCGGGACAGGTCACAGATACGCAGTATTTT. Translation: CASIPGQVTDTQYF.

This clone has just a few counts. This rearrangement joins TRBV6-5 to TRBJ2-7; D perhaps matches TRBD1 (5 bases). Deletions cut 4 bases from V and 0 bases from J, with 13 bases between. The CDR3 covers 15 residues. CDR1 MNHEY and CDR2 SVGAGI come from the germline V gene. CDR3 amino acids: CASSFGRVSSYEQYF. CDR3 bases: TGTGCCAGCAGTTTTGGCAGGGTGAGCTCCTACGAGCAGTACTTC.